One and the same sample provided the 11 T cell receptor beta chains below, sequenced in a study of blood T cell repertoires in COVID-19. Sequenced by immunoSEQ multiplex PCR; TCRdb stores in-frame clones only, minus some. Among 200,000 or so clones listed, 75% to 90% were seen once. Sequencing input: PBMCs or T cells enriched from blood (not recorded which). These receptors came from a woman aged 30 to 39 who had been exposed to COVID-19.

The rearrangement links TRBV27 to TRBJ2-1, with 9 bases matching TRBD1. Germline lookup yields CDR1 MNHEY and CDR2 SMNVEV (reference sequence). This CDR3 region has 15 residues. J gave up 6 bases and V 5 bases, and 8 bases lay outside the gene matches. For the CDR3, the DNA is TGTGCCAGCAGTCCCAGGGGACAGGGAATCAATGAGCAGTTCTTC. It specifies CASSPRGQGINEQFF.

This clone has more than one count but fewer than ten. The chain is built from TRBV5-6 and TRBJ2-1, with 8 bases fitting TRBD2. Germline CDR1 and CDR2: SGHDT and YYEEEE. V was pared by 0 bases and J by 7 bases, with 9 bases of the junction left unmatched. The CDR3 is 16 amino acids. The chain's CDR3 is CASSLGLGRAGNEQFF. CDR3 DNA sequence: TGTGCCAGCAGCTTGGGACTCGGGAGGGCCGGTAATGAGCAGTTCTTC.

The chain recombines TRBV6-5 with TRBJ1-2; perhaps TRBD1 as D (5 bases). CDR1 is MNHEY and CDR2 is SVGAGI in the germline V gene. Trimming took 8 bases from V and 1 from J, leaving 11 bases between them. This CDR3 has 13 amino acids. CDR3 sequence: CASRSGLNYGYTF. In DNA form, the CDR3 reads TGTGCCAGCCGGTCAGGGCTTAACTATGGCTACACCTTC.

This clone turned up a few times. The rearrangement joins TRBV2 to TRBJ2-7; weak D call: TRBD2 (7 bases). This CDR3 contains 15 residues. Germline V CDR1 and CDR2: SNHLY, FYNNEI. The V end was cut by 0 bases, the J end by 6 bases, with 15 bases between. The CDR3 protein is CASSEARGRASEQYF. CDR3 DNA sequence: TGTGCCAGCAGTGAAGCGAGGGGGAGGGCCTCCGAGCAGTACTTC.

The V gene is TRBV12-5, the J gene TRBJ1-2, with 8 nucleotides matching TRBD1. V shed 1 base and J 7 bases; nucleotides not matched to a gene: 5. Germline lookup yields CDR1 LGHNT and CDR2 FRNRAP. The CDR3 totals 14 residues. Here the CDR3 DNA reads TGTGCTAGTGGTTTGGGAGTCAGGGGGCTTGGCTACACCTTC. It is translated as CASGLGVRGLGYTF. Full variable domain (remainder filled in from reference TRBV12-5 and TRBJ1-2): DARVTQTPRHKVTEMGQEVTMRCQPILGHNTVFWYRQTMMQGLELLAYFRNRAPLDDSGMPKDRFSAEMPDATLATLKIQPSEPRDSAVYFCASGLGVRGLGYTFGSGTRLTVV.

V is TRBV7-9 and J is TRBJ2-7; 10 bases line up with TRBD1. Germline V gene sequence: CDR1 SEHNR, CDR2 FQNEAQ (reference sequence). V shed 5 bases, J shed 3 bases, and the junction held 7 bases outside the gene matches. CDR3 length equals 15 residues. This CDR3 is CASSGGTGANYEQYF. For the CDR3, the DNA is TGTGCCAGCAGCGGGGGGACAGGGGCTAACTACGAGCAGTACTTC.

The chain uses TRBV18 and TRBJ1-5; D is undetermined. There are 15 residues in the CDR3. Trimming shortened V by 2 bases and J by 1 base, and 9 bases separated the two germline ends. From germline, CDR1 is KGHSH and CDR2 LQKENI. CDR3 in amino acids: CASSPGPNSNQPQHF. The CDR3 coding sequence is TGTGCCAGCTCACCAGGGCCTAACAGCAATCAGCCCCAGCATTTT.

This chain uses TRBV29-1 with TRBJ1-2; D ambiguous. The V end was cut by 4 bases, the J end by 7 bases, with 16 bases between. The CDR3 loop spans 13 amino acids. Per germline, CDR1 SQVTM and CDR2 ANQGSEA. The CDR3 reads CSVGAGTLTGYTF. CDR3 coding DNA: TGCAGCGTTGGGGCAGGAACGTTAACTGGCTACACCTTC.

The V and J genes are TRBV6-6 and TRBJ2-7; D gene unclear. Germline V gene data show CDR1 as MNHNY and CDR2 as SVGAGI (reference sequence). V lost 4 bases, J lost 2 bases, and 6 bases lay in between. The length of the CDR3 is 12 residues. CDR3 in amino acids: CASSSSTYEQYF. CDR3 nucleotide sequence: TGTGCCAGCAGTTCCTCCACCTACGAGCAGTACTTC.

V usage is TRBV18 and J usage is TRBJ2-2; D is perhaps TRBD2 (6 bases). Trimming stripped 2 bases from V and 4 bases from J, with 14 bases between. The CDR3 loop spans 16 amino acids. The V gene's germline CDR1 is KGHSH and CDR2 LQKENI. CDR3: CASSPIGGISTGELFF. The CDR3 region has the DNA TGTGCCAGCTCACCAATTGGGGGGATCAGCACCGGGGAGCTGTTTTTT.

Here the CDR3 DNA reads TGTGCCAGTAGTATATCCGGACGAGGGTACGAGCAGTACTTC. Its translation is CASSISGRGYEQYF. This chain uses TRBV19 with TRBJ2-7; D is possibly TRBD2 (5 bases). V was cut by 2 bases and J by 4 bases, with 12 bases left in between. This CDR3 comprises 14 residues. In germline, CDR1 is LNHDA, CDR2 SQIVND (reference sequence).